This T cell receptor (beta chain) was found in a study of T cells after yellow fever vaccination. V shed 0 bases, J shed 6 bases, and the junction held 0 bases outside the gene matches. Germline CDR1 and CDR2: SGHTA and FQGNSA. CDR3 length: 13 amino acids. TCRdb analysed the 5' RACE reads with MiXCR anew, one entry per CDR3 protein. Among some 300,000 distinct CDR3 sequences listed, roughly 8% were seen once. The sample here was PBMCs, taken 45 days after the first yellow fever vaccination. The TCR comes from a man in his late teens or twenties who received the YFV17D yellow fever vaccine. The chain has TRBV7-2 and TRBJ1-2; 8 nucleotides line up with TRBD1. This CDR3 is CASSLADRDGYTF. CDR3 nucleotides: TGTGCCAGCAGCTTAGCGGACAGGGATGGCTACACCTTC. Combining the CDR3 with reference TRBV7-2 and TRBJ1-2 gives the whole variable domain GAGVSQSPSNKVTEKGKDVELRCDPISGHTALYWYRQSLGQGLEFLIYFQGNSAPDKSGLPSDRFSAERTGGSVSTLTIQRTQQEDSAVYLCASSLADRDGYTFGSGTRLTVV.